One sample yielded the 8 T cell receptor beta chains listed below, sequenced in a study of T cell responses to AZD1222 COVID-19 vaccine. TCRdb's copy holds only in-frame clones and misses some; the assay was immunoSEQ multiplex PCR. The table includes 98,000 or so clones, around 84% detected once. The sample was peripheral blood, taken 28 days after the second AZD1222 dose. Source of these receptors: an adult who received the AZD1222 COVID-19 vaccine.

The chain links TRBV5-4 to TRBJ2-7; 10 nucleotides line up with TRBD2. The V segment lost 5 bases and the J segment 2 bases; nucleotides outside the gene matches: 7. CDR3 length equals 15 residues. Germline-derived CDR1 and CDR2 are SGHNT and YYREEE (reference sequence). This CDR3 reads CASSAGLAVTYEQYF. The CDR3 DNA reads as TGTGCCAGCAGTGCCGGACTAGCGGTAACCTACGAGCAGTACTTC. The full variable domain, rest sourced from reference TRBV5-4 and TRBJ2-7, is ETGVTQSPTHLIKTRGQQVTLRCSSQSGHNTVSWYQQALGQGPQFIFQYYREEENGRGNFPPRFSGLQFPNYSSELNVNALELDDSALYLCASSAGLAVTYEQYFGPGTRLTVT.

The CDR3, as DNA: TGTGCCAGCAGCTTTCCCAACCTCGGAGACGAGCAGTACTTC. Its protein product is CASSFPNLGDEQYF. The chain uses TRBV5-4 and TRBJ2-7; D gene uncertain. V was clipped by 2 bases and J by 5 bases, with 14 bases between them. The CDR3 length is 14 residues. Germline V CDR1 and CDR2: SGHNT, YYREEE (reference sequence).

This clone was counted a few times. This chain uses TRBV6-5 with TRBJ2-5; the D is unclear. The CDR3 extends over 12 amino acids. V was trimmed by 2 bases and J by 4 bases, leaving 5 bases between them. Germline CDR1 is MNHEY and CDR2 is SVGAGI. Here the CDR3 DNA reads TGTGCCAGCAGTTACGACGGAGAGACCCAGTACTTC. Protein product: CASSYDGETQYF.

V usage is TRBV11-3 and J usage is TRBJ2-1; the D gene is possibly TRBD2 (5 bases). This CDR3 is 15 amino acids long. Trimming removed 4 bases from V and 9 bases from J, with 19 bases in between. The germline V gene has CDR1 SGHNT and CDR2 YENEEA. The CDR3 DNA sequence: TGTGCCAGCAGCTCCGCCAGCGTAGCGAAGGGTGAGCAGTTCTTC. This encodes CASSSASVAKGEQFF.

The genes are TRBV6-5 and TRBJ2-1; TRBD2 matches at 8 bases. Germline loops: CDR1 MNHEY, CDR2 SVGAGI. This CDR3 has 15 amino acids. The ends lost 4 bases at V and 6 bases at J; junction bases unmatched: 8. The CDR3 region is CASSFLRGGRNEQFF. For the CDR3, the DNA is TGTGCCAGCAGTTTTTTACGGGGGGGCCGCAATGAGCAGTTCTTC.

The chain joins TRBV7-3 to TRBJ2-1, with 14 bases aligning to TRBD2. With 5 bases clipped from V and 0 bases from J, the junction kept 9 bases outside the gene matches. Germline V CDR1 and CDR2: SGHTA, FQGTGA. CDR3 size: 19 residues. This chain's CDR3 is CASSPAPTSGGDSYNEQFF. CDR3 nucleotide sequence: TGTGCCAGCAGCCCGGCACCGACTAGCGGGGGGGACTCCTACAATGAGCAGTTCTTC.

This chain connects TRBV4-1 to TRBJ1-6; no clear D. Trimming took off 0 bases at V and 4 bases at J, with 7 bases between the two ends. The CDR3 spans 15 residues. The V gene's germline CDR1 is MGHRA and CDR2 YSYEKL. This CDR3 reads CASSQDREYNSPLHF. CDR3 coding DNA: TGCGCCAGCAGCCAAGATCGAGAGTATAATTCACCCCTCCACTTT.

V and J are TRBV9 and TRBJ2-7; the D gene is possibly TRBD1 (5 bases). Germline loops: CDR1 SGDLS, CDR2 YYNGEE. The germline V and J ends were trimmed by 0 bases and 2 bases, with 9 bases remaining between them. The CDR3 length is 14 residues. The CDR3 spells CASSVGTKAYEQYF. DNA of the CDR3: TGTGCCAGCAGCGTAGGGACAAAGGCCTACGAGCAGTACTTC.